This TCR beta chain was recovered during a study of cytomegalovirus exposure and HLA in healthy donors (TCRdb year 2017). Background for the entire study: A later analysis indicated that the 130 or so validation repertoires were generated on the platform also employed for the approximately 700 repertoires of the first cohort. The study aimed to test whether cataloging public T cell receptors could reveal signatures of past pathogen exposure. In addition to the first cohort of roughly 670 subjects, a separate validation cohort of about 120 different subjects was used. To predict cytomegalovirus infection status, the study brought together high-throughput TCR immunosequencing, statistical association of individual TCRs with disease status, and machine learning. Summary of the overall study and its limitations: A later analysis lacked HLA typing for the validation cohort, so it scored co-occurrence in that cohort across all 110 or so repertoires. A few of the identified cytomegalovirus-associated TCR beta chains were confirmed in vitro to be specific for cytomegalovirus antigens. The study gave a list of 150 to 200 TCR beta chains associated with cytomegalovirus. Cytomegalovirus status was reported to be diagnosed by the classifier with high specificity and sensitivity in both the original and validation cohorts. The authors suggested that the approach could potentially be generalized to other disease states and immunological phenotypes. Of the cluster scores, about 94% were above 0 in a later analysis, which found that TCRs clustered in the first cohort also tended to co-occur in the 95 to 150 validation repertoires. While some public TCRs were present in many individuals, most TCR sequences turned up only very rarely across donors.

Separate from the approximately 700-subject first cohort, the validation cohort of 120 subjects was the group to which the donors belonged. Libraries were constructed by the immunoSEQ multiplex PCR assay. As for how the authors treated the data: A statistical classification framework was built to diagnose cytomegalovirus status from the catalog of TCR beta chain sequences. TCRdb mirrors the immuneACCESS table, restricted to in-frame sequences. Some clones are absent from its copies; in checked studies, under half trace to an unresolved V gene, and the reason for the others is unknown. V, J and clone size are taken as reported in that table, and D and trimming were inferred from the DNA itself. The sample data list about 78,000 clones, and 96% of these were observed just once. Roughly 1.5% of the sample lies in the top ten. V gives up 2 bases and J gives up 7 bases, and the segment between their germline ends measures 14 bases. The CDR3 covers 15 residues, taking in both the cysteine and the phenylalanine. CDR3 DNA only is kept here, 45 bases in frame from base 1. From a lookup of the germline V gene, CDR1 and CDR2 are MDHEN and SYDVKM.

About this clone itself: Which antigen it targets is not known. No base-level quality is on record; no much larger clone is a single base apart.

Recombination joined TRBV28 with TRBJ2-2; a tentative D match to TRBD1 spans 5 bases. The clonotype originates from a man younger than 30 in good health and CMV-seropositive. Sequencing was performed on PBMCs. The CDR3 region has the sequence CASSLQGLHGGELFF. The bases read TGTGCCAGCAGTTTACAGGGTCTACATGGCGGGGAGCTGTTTTTT.